This T cell receptor beta chain was sequenced for a study of shared clonotypes between healthy human individuals. Overall study context: Three CD4 naive, three CD4 memory, two CD8 naive and one CD8 memory plate were used per donor.

The CDR3 consists of 16 residues. Germline-derived CDR1 and CDR2 are SEHNR and FQNEAQ (reference sequence). Trimming left V 1 base short and J 5 bases short, with 17 bases between. General study findings and limits: Some naive CD4 clonotypes, 4% to 6%, turned up in common across a few donors.

A note on this clone: Its antigen is still unknown.

Splitting of each subset's genomic DNA was done evenly across several immunoSEQ plates. Some clones are missing from TCRdb's copy, which holds only in-frame ones; the method was immunoSEQ multiplex PCR. The sample lists roughly 1 million clones, about 77% occurring once. This clonotype originated in a man aged 18 to 29 in good health. Material: memory CD4+ T cells sorted from blood. Subset in this sample: CD45RA-negative fraction. J is TRBJ2-5 and V is TRBV7-9; no firm D call. The CDR3 loop is CASSLEGGTLWETQYF. CDR3 DNA sequence: TGTGCCAGCAGCTTAGAAGGTGGTACTCTCTGGGAGACCCAGTACTTC.